Detailed here is one TCR beta chain. This sample is drawn from a study of T cell changes during pregnancy in multiple sclerosis. Germline trimming cut 3 bases from V and 2 bases from J; bases unmatched to any gene: 6. The CDR3 is 15 residues long. The germline V gene encodes CDR1 SGHAT and CDR2 FQNNGV. Measured with immunoSEQ multiplex PCR; TCRdb has only the in-frame clones, and not every one. Here the sample spans 85,000 to 100,000 clones, roughly 92% being singletons. This sequence joins TRBV11-2 and TRBJ1-2; TRBD1 matches at 7 bases. Sequencing was performed on peripheral blood, taken after pregnancy. The receptor was derived from a female donor with multiple sclerosis, enrolled in a pregnancy study. The CDR3 DNA reads TGTGCCAGCAGCTTGACAGGAGGGGGCAACTATGGCTACACCTTC. This codes for CASSLTGGGNYGYTF.